This T cell receptor (beta chain) was obtained from a study of cytomegalovirus exposure and HLA in healthy donors. PCR employed 60 Vbeta and 13 Jbeta primers. Libraries were prepared by immunoSEQ multiplex PCR; TCRdb keeps only in-frame clonotypes and omits some of them. The table lists approximately 130,000 clones, around 77% of them singletons, with 0.95% to 1.5% in the top ten. V was pared by 4 bases and J by 2 bases, with 3 bases between. The CDR3 runs to 11 residues. The germline CDR1 and CDR2 sequences are MDHEN and SYDVKM. Sequencing was carried out using PBMCs. V usage is TRBV28 and J usage is TRBJ2-7, with D unclear. This TCR derives from a man aged 50-59 years in good health and CMV-seronegative. DNA for the CDR3: TGTGCCAGCAGTTCTGCCTACGAGCAGTACTTC. This gives the protein CASSSAYEQYF.